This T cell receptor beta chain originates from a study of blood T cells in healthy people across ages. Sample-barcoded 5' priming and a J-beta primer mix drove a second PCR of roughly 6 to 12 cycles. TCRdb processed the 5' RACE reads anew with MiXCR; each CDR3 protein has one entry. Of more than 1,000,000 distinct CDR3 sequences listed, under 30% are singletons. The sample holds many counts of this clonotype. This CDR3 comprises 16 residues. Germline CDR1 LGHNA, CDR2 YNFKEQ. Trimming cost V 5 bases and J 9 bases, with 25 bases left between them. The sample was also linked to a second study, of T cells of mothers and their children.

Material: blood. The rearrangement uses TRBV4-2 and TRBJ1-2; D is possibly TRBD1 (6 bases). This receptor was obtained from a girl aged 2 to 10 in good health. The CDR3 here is CASSFDTGTGMGSYTF. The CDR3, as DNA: TGTGCCAGCAGCTTCGACACAGGGACGGGGATGGGTAGCTACACCTTC.